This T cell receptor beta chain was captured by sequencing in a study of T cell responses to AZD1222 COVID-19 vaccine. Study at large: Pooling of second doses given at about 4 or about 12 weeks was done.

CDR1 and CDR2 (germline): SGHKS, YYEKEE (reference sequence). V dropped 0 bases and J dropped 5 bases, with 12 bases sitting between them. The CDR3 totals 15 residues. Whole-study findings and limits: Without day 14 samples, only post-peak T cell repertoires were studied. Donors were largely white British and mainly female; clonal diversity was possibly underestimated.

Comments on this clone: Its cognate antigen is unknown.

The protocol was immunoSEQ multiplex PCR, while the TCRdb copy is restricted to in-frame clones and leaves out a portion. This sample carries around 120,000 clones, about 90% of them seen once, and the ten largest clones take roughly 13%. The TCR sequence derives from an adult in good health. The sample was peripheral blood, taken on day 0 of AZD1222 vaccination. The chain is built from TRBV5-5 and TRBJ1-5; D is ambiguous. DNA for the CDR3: TGTGCCAGCAGCTTGGAAGTTGGCAGTTATCAGCCCCAGCATTTT. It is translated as CASSLEVGSYQPQHF. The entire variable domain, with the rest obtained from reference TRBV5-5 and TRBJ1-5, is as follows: DAGVTQSPTHLIKTRGQQVTLRCSPISGHKSVSWYQQVLGQGPQFIFQYYEKEERGRGNFPDRFSARQFPNYSSELNVNALLLGDSALYLCASSLEVGSYQPQHFGDGTRLSIL.